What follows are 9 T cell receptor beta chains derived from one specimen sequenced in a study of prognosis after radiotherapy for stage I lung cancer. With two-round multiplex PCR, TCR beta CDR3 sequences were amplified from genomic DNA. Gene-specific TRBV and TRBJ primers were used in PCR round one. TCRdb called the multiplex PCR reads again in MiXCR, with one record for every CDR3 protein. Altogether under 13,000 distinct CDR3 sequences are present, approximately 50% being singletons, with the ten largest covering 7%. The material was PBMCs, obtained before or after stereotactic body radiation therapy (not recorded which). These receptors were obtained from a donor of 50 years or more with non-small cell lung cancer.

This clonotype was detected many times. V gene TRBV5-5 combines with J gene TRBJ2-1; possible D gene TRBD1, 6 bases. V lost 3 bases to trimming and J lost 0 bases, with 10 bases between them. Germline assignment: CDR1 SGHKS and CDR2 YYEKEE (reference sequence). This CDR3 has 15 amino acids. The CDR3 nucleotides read TGTGCCAGCAGCTCTGGGACACTCTCCTACAATGAGCAGTTCTTC. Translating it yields CASSSGTLSYNEQFF.

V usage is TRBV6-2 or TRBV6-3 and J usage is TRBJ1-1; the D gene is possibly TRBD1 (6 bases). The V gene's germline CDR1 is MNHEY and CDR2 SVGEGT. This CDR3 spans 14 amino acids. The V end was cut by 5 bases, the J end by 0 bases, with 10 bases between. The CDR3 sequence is CASSQGIMNTEAFF. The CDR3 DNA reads TGTGCCAGCAGTCAGGGGATCATGAACACTGAAGCTTTCTTT.

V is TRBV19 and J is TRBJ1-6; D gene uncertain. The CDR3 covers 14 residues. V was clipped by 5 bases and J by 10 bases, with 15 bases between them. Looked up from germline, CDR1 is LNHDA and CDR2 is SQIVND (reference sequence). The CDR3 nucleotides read TGTGCCAGTAGTCCGGCGAAGTCGAGCTCACCCCTCCACTTT. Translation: CASSPAKSSSPLHF.

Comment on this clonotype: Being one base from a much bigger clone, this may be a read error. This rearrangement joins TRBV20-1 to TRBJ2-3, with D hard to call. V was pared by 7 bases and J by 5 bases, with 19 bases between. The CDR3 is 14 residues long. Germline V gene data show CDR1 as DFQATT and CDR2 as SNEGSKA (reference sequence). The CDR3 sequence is CSGCKHEVQDTQYF. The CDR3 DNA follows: TGCAGTGGGTGTAAGCATGAGGTTCAAGATACGCAGTATTTT.

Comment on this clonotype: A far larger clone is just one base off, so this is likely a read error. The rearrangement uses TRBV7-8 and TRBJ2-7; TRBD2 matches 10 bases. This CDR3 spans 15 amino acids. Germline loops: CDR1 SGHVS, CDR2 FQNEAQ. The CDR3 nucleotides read TGTGCCATCAGCTTCCTCCTAGCGGGAGCTGGCGAGCAGTACTTC. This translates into CAISFLLAGAGEQYF.

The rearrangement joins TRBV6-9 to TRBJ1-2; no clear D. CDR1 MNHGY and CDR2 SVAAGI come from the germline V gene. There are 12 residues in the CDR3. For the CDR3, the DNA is TGTGTCACCCTAACAGTGAACTATGGCTACACCTTC. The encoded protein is CVTLTVNYGYTF.

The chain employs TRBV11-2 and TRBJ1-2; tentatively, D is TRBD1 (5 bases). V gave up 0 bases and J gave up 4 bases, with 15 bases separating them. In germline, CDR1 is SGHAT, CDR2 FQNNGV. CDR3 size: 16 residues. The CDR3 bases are TGTGCCAGCAGCTTAGAGGTGTCCGGGGACGCCTATGGCTACACCTTC. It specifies CASSLEVSGDAYGYTF. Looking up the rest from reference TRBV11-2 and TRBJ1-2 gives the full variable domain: EAGVAQSPRYKIIEKRQSVAFWCNPISGHATLYWYQQILGQGPKLLIQFQNNGVVDDSQLPKDRFSAERLKGVDSTLKIQPAKLEDSAVYLCASSLEVSGDAYGYTFGSGTRLTVV.

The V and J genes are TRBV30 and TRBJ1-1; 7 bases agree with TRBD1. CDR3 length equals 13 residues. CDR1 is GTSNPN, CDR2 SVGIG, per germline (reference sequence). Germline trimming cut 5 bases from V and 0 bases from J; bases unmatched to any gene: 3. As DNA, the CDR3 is TGTGCCTGGGGGACAGTCCTGAACACTGAAGCTTTCTTT. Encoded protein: CAWGTVLNTEAFF.

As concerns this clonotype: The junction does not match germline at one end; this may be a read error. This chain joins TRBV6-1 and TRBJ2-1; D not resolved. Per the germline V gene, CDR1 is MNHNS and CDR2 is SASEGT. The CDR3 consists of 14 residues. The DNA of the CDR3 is TGTTCCAGCAGCACCAGTCTACTCTACAATGAGCAGTTCTTC. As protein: CSSSTSLLYNEQFF.